The 9 T cell receptor beta chains reported below all come from one sample, sequenced in a study of T-cell memory formation after mild COVID-19. MiXCR, run by TCRdb on the 5' RACE reads, gives a single entry per CDR3 protein. The profile shows just over 150,000 distinct CDR3 sequences, roughly 31% of them singletons. Sample: PBMCs or a T cell subset sorted from them (not recorded which). These receptors originate from an adult woman who had mild COVID-19 (a few samples of this study predate the infection). Cell type and time point are not known.

In its sample, this clonotype was seen a few times. This rearrangement joins TRBV6-6 to TRBJ2-1, with 9 nucleotides matching TRBD2. The germline gives CDR1 MNHNY, CDR2 SVGAGI (reference sequence). Trimming took 1 base from V and 6 from J; bases not matched to a gene: 10. There are 17 residues in the CDR3. The CDR3 sequence is CASSYFQSERGANEQFF. In nucleotides, the CDR3 is TGTGCCAGCAGTTACTTCCAGTCGGAGCGGGGGGCCAATGAGCAGTTCTTC.

This clonotype was observed at least ten times. CDR3 bases: TGTGCCAGCAGTTTAACAGGGGGATCCCTCATCCTGAACACTGAAGCTTTCTTT. Translated, it gives CASSLTGGSLILNTEAFF. The chain recombines TRBV27 with TRBJ1-1; the match to TRBD1 covers 8 bases. The germline gives CDR1 MNHEY, CDR2 SMNVEV (reference sequence). CDR3 size: 18 residues. V shed 2 bases and J 0 bases; nucleotides not matched to a gene: 11.

The chain couples TRBV20-1 to TRBJ1-4, with 7 bases matching TRBD1. The CDR3 is 11 amino acids. The junction had 2 bases not matched to a gene; V was cut back by 5 bases and J by 8 bases. Germline V lookup: CDR1 DFQATT, CDR2 SNEGSKA (reference sequence). CDR3 amino acids: CSALDREKLFF. CDR3 DNA: TGCAGTGCTCTGGACAGGGAAAAACTGTTTTTT.

This clonotype was recorded a few times. The chain has TRBV24-1 and TRBJ2-1; TRBD2 agrees at 12 bases. Germline trimming cut 2 bases from V and 6 bases from J; bases unmatched to any gene: 10. The CDR3 covers 18 residues. Germline CDR1 reads KGHDR; CDR2 reads SFDVKD. The CDR3 loop is CATSDSLRGLAGTNEQFF. The CDR3 coding sequence is TGTGCCACCAGTGATTCCCTGAGAGGACTAGCGGGAACCAATGAGCAGTTCTTC.

In this sample, this clonotype turned up many times. The chain is built from TRBV5-5 and TRBJ2-3; no clear D gene. V was shortened by 6 bases and J by 1 base, with 9 bases between the two germline ends. Germline CDR1 and CDR2: SGHKS and YYEKEE (reference sequence). The CDR3 runs 13 residues. Written as DNA, the CDR3 is TGTGCCAGCACCTATTCCGGCACAGATACGCAGTATTTT. Its protein is CASTYSGTDTQYF. The full variable domain, its missing parts supplied by reference TRBV5-5 and TRBJ2-3, is DAGVTQSPTHLIKTRGQQVTLRCSPISGHKSVSWYQQVLGQGPQFIFQYYEKEERGRGNFPDRFSARQFPNYSSELNVNALLLGDSALYLCASTYSGTDTQYFGPGTRLTVL.

The genes are TRBV7-9 and TRBJ2-7; 10 nucleotides match TRBD2. The CDR3 runs 14 residues. Germline CDR1 SEHNR, CDR2 FQNEAQ (reference sequence). V was clipped by 3 bases and J by 7 bases; unmatched bases: 6. CDR3: CASSLLAGEQEQYF. CDR3 nucleotides: TGTGCCAGCAGCTTGCTAGCGGGAGAACAGGAGCAGTACTTC.

This clonotype occurred a few times. The J gene is TRBJ1-1, the V gene TRBV5-1, with D perhaps TRBD1 (5 bases). Looked up from germline, CDR1 is SGHRS and CDR2 is YFSETQ. There are 16 residues in the CDR3. Trimming pared 0 bases from V and 4 bases from J, leaving 16 bases between. The DNA of the CDR3 is TGCGCCAGCAGCTTGGATCTGGGGGGAAGGAGCACTGAAGCTTTCTTT. Translating gives CASSLDLGGRSTEAFF.

J is TRBJ1-2 and V is TRBV18, with D maybe TRBD1 (6 bases). From germline, CDR1 is KGHSH and CDR2 LQKENI. V lost 3 bases and J 5 bases, leaving 19 bases between the germline ends. CDR3 length: 16 residues. The DNA of the CDR3 is TGTGCCAGCTCACCCGCTCCGCCGGACAGCGGGTATGGCTACACCTTC. It specifies CASSPAPPDSGYGYTF.

This clonotype was recorded a few times. V is TRBV12-3 or TRBV12-4 and J is TRBJ1-1; 7 bases fit TRBD1. The CDR3 length is 15 residues. V was pared by 5 bases and J by 7 bases, with 13 bases of the junction left unmatched. This CDR3 reads CASSLTPGGSGEAFF. CDR3 bases: TGTGCCAGCAGTCTCACCCCAGGGGGTTCGGGTGAAGCTTTCTTT.